This TCR beta chain is from a study of beta chain features in type 1 diabetes. Study overall: Healthy donors resembled patients in age, gender and cell yields.

Deletions cut 5 bases from V and 4 bases from J, with 15 bases between. The CDR3 consists of 14 residues. Per the germline V gene, CDR1 is SGHTA and CDR2 is FQGNSA. The sequenced template was cDNA made from the entire isolated RNA. Profiling relied on immunoSEQ multiplex PCR, and the TCRdb table lists in-frame clones only, not all of them. The sample has around 50,000 clones; approximately 40% are singletons. As to this clone: Its target is not known.

Regarding the study as a whole: All four CD4+ subsets of Type 1 diabetes patients contained TCRB CDR3s that were moderately but significantly shorter. Reduced insertions and increased deletions marked VDJ junctions in type 1 diabetes patients. The naive, central memory and Treg TCRB repertoires of patients appeared to be more similar to one another than those of healthy donors.

The gene calls are TRBV7-2 and TRBJ2-7, with D possibly being TRBD2 (6 bases). The sequence derives from a man aged 25-45 years with type 1 diabetes. Sample: stem cell memory CD4+ T cells from blood. CDR3 amino acids: CASSRAGGNYEQYF. The CDR3 nucleotides are TGTGCCAGCAGCCGGGCTGGGGGGAATTACGAGCAGTACTTC.